This T cell receptor beta chain was found in a study of glioma-infiltrating T cells after dendritic cell vaccination. About this clone itself: Its antigen remains unknown.

Documented time point: after dendritic cell vaccination, including at tumor progression/relapse. No glioblastoma patient carried an isocitrate dehydrogenase mutation. Using immunoSEQ multiplex PCR, the repertoire was profiled, and TCRdb retains in-frame clones only, with some absent. The table includes about 64,000 clones, approximately 86% detected once. Germline V gene data show CDR1 as MGHRA and CDR2 as YSYEKL. V was pared by 0 bases and J by 4 bases, with 24 bases between. The CDR3 is made up of 19 amino acids. Study conclusions and caveats: TCR clonality showed no direct relationship with survival. Longer survival after dendritic cell vaccination followed higher pretreatment TIL content.

The rearrangement uses TRBV4-1 and TRBJ1-2, with a weak D call TRBD1 (5 bases). Here the sequenced sample was blood, taken after dendritic cell vaccination. The receptor's source is a human donor with glioblastoma. The CDR3 coding sequence is TGCGCCAGCAGCCAAGATCGCGGGGCAGCTAACAAATATTTCTATGGCTACACCTTC. It encodes CASSQDRGAANKYFYGYTF.